One and the same sample provided the 26 T cell receptor beta chains below, sequenced in a study of shared clonotypes between healthy human individuals. Naive CD8 isolation took CD45RO-negative cells positively selected for CCR7 and excluded terminally differentiated effector memory CD45RA+ cells. Libraries were prepared by immunoSEQ multiplex PCR; TCRdb keeps only in-frame clonotypes and omits some of them. The data hold over 2,000,000 clones, with roughly 93% observed a single time. Sequencing input: naive CD8+ T cells from PBMCs. These receptors all come from a man younger than 35 in good health. Some clones in this sample may be carry-over from other donors' samples.

The rearrangement links TRBV5-4 to TRBJ1-5; D not resolved. The ends were cut back, 0 bases at V and 15 bases at J, with 19 bases in the middle. The germline gives CDR1 SGHNT, CDR2 YYREEE (reference sequence). CDR3 size: 14 residues. The CDR3 DNA sequence: TGTGCCAGCAGCTTGGAGGGTAATAGTGGAGAGCGGCATTTT. Translation: CASSLEGNSGERHF.

J is TRBJ2-2 and V is TRBV27, with TRBD1 as a possible D gene (6 bases). Germline CDR1 MNHEY, CDR2 SMNVEV (reference sequence). Trimming cost V 4 bases and J 7 bases, with 13 bases left between them. The CDR3 totals 14 residues. CDR3 in amino acids: CASSWSGTRGELFF. The CDR3 coding sequence is TGTGCCAGCAGTTGGTCAGGGACACGCGGGGAGCTGTTTTTT.

The V call is TRBV7-9, the J call TRBJ1-4; TRBD1 matches at 10 bases. J lost 6 bases, V lost 5 bases, and 12 bases had no gene match. The germline V gene has CDR1 SEHNR and CDR2 FQNEAQ (reference sequence). There are 17 residues in the CDR3. The CDR3 is CASSTRRRDRGYEKLFF. The CDR3 nucleotides are TGTGCCAGCAGCACAAGGCGCCGGGACAGGGGTTATGAAAAACTGTTTTTT.

V usage is TRBV19 and J usage is TRBJ2-7, with D perhaps TRBD2 (5 bases). Germline V CDR1 and CDR2: LNHDA, SQIVND (reference sequence). With 2 bases removed from V and 3 bases from J, the gap between germline ends came to 14 bases. The CDR3 sequence is 15 residues long. The CDR3 loop is CASSISRAPLYEQYF. CDR3 sequence (DNA): TGTGCCAGTAGTATATCGAGGGCCCCCCTCTACGAGCAGTACTTC.

The chain links TRBV7-6 to TRBJ2-7, with D tentatively TRBD2 (6 bases). This CDR3 has 15 amino acids. V dropped 5 bases and J dropped 0 bases, with 14 bases sitting between them. Per the germline V gene, CDR1 is SGHVS and CDR2 is FNYEAQ. The CDR3 sequence is CASSQIAVSSYEQYF. CDR3 nucleotide sequence: TGTGCCAGCAGCCAAATAGCGGTGAGCTCCTACGAGCAGTACTTC.

The chain carries TRBV11-2 and TRBJ2-1; TRBD1 matches 8 bases. The CDR3 contains 16 residues. The trim removed 4 bases at V and 4 bases at J, leaving 9 bases unmatched. CDR1 and CDR2 (germline): SGHAT, FQNNGV. In DNA form, the CDR3 reads TGTGCCAGCAGCTACCTAGCGACAGGGGTGTACAATGAGCAGTTCTTC. Residues: CASSYLATGVYNEQFF. Using reference TRBV11-2 and TRBJ2-1 for the parts outside the CDR3, the full variable domain is EAGVAQSPRYKIIEKRQSVAFWCNPISGHATLYWYQQILGQGPKLLIQFQNNGVVDDSQLPKDRFSAERLKGVDSTLKIQPAKLEDSAVYLCASSYLATGVYNEQFFGPGTRLTVL.

The rearrangement uses TRBV4-3 and TRBJ2-1; D gene uncertain. V lost 1 base and J lost 0, with 7 bases in between. CDR1 and CDR2 from the germline V gene are LGHNA and YSLEER. The length of the CDR3 is 15 residues. CDR3 in amino acids: CASSQARYSYNEQFF. CDR3 DNA: TGCGCCAGCAGCCAAGCGAGGTACTCCTACAATGAGCAGTTCTTC.

Concerning this clone: Other nucleotide sequences from this sample produce the same CDR3. V usage is TRBV27 and J usage is TRBJ2-7; D gene unclear. Germline CDR1 and CDR2: MNHEY and SMNVEV (reference sequence). Trimming took 2 bases from V and 2 from J, leaving 7 bases between them. The CDR3 consists of 13 residues. The CDR3 coding sequence is TGTGCCAGCAGTTTAGGCCATACCTACGAGCAGTACTTC. It encodes CASSLGHTYEQYF.

This chain uses TRBV29-1 with TRBJ1-3; 7 bases are shared with TRBD1. The CDR3 is 15 residues long. The germline CDR1 and CDR2 sequences are SQVTM and ANQGSEA. Germline trimming cut 7 bases from V and 3 bases from J; bases unmatched to any gene: 12. In DNA form, the CDR3 reads TGCAGCGCACAACTAAGGGGGCAGGTTGGAAACACCATATATTTT. Protein sequence: CSAQLRGQVGNTIYF.

This rearrangement joins TRBV15 to TRBJ1-4; the D is unclear. Germline CDR1 reads LNHNV; CDR2 reads YYDKDF (reference sequence). The CDR3 sequence is 17 residues long. The V end was cut by 2 bases, the J end by 8 bases, with 21 bases between. The CDR3 loop is CATSRFGQKSNEEKLFF. Here the CDR3 DNA reads TGTGCCACCAGCAGATTTGGGCAGAAGAGTAATGAGGAAAAACTGTTTTTT.

The J gene is TRBJ1-5, the V gene TRBV19, with D hard to call. Germline CDR1 and CDR2: LNHDA and SQIVND (reference sequence). The length of the CDR3 is 15 residues. Trimming took 6 bases from V and 6 from J, leaving 18 bases between them. The CDR3 here is CASSQNGGAGQPQHF. As DNA, the CDR3 is TGTGCCAGTAGCCAAAACGGAGGCGCGGGTCAGCCCCAGCATTTT.

The chain has TRBV27 and TRBJ2-7; tentatively, D is TRBD2 (5 bases). Germline V gene sequence: CDR1 MNHEY, CDR2 SMNVEV (reference sequence). V shed 6 bases and J shed 3 bases, with 12 bases lying between them. There are 13 residues in the CDR3. CDR3 coding DNA: TGTGCCAGCAGGGCGGGCACCCACTACGAGCAGTACTTC. This codes for CASRAGTHYEQYF.

V gene TRBV7-9 combines with J gene TRBJ2-1; D not resolved. CDR1 is SEHNR and CDR2 is FQNEAQ in the germline V gene (reference sequence). Trimming removed 5 bases at V and 6 bases at J, with 17 bases between. The CDR3 runs to 15 residues. CDR3 amino acids: CASSLWALGSNEQFF. The CDR3 bases are TGTGCCAGCAGCCTCTGGGCGCTGGGGTCCAATGAGCAGTTCTTC.

The J gene is TRBJ2-7, the V gene TRBV5-5, with D unresolved. The CDR3 loop spans 12 amino acids. With 0 bases removed from V and 7 bases from J, the gap between germline ends came to 8 bases. Germline-derived CDR1 and CDR2 are SGHKS and YYEKEE (reference sequence). The CDR3 sequence is CASSLEGIEQYF. The CDR3 DNA is TGTGCCAGCAGCTTGGAAGGGATAGAGCAGTACTTC.

A word on this clone: The same CDR3 is also encoded by other DNA sequences in this sample. The chain employs TRBV28 and TRBJ2-3, with D maybe TRBD1 (6 bases). Germline CDR1 is MDHEN and CDR2 is SYDVKM. Trimming removed 3 bases from V and 0 bases from J, with 10 bases in between. The length of the CDR3 is 15 residues. In DNA, the CDR3 is TGTGCCAGCAGTTTGGGTACAGGGAGCACAGATACGCAGTATTTT. Its translation: CASSLGTGSTDTQYF.

The genes are TRBV6-6 and TRBJ1-2; D not certain. The CDR3 is 13 amino acids. Germline V gene data show CDR1 as MNHNY and CDR2 as SVGAGI (reference sequence). V lost 2 bases to trimming and J lost 6 bases, with 10 bases between them. The CDR3 sequence: CASSYGSGDGYTF. CDR3 nucleotide sequence: TGTGCCAGCAGTTACGGTTCCGGGGATGGCTACACCTTC.

The gene calls are TRBV4-1 and TRBJ1-5; no reliable D call. V was clipped by 3 bases and J by 7 bases, with 19 bases between them. There are 16 residues in the CDR3. Germline V lookup: CDR1 MGHRA, CDR2 YSYEKL. CDR3 nucleotides: TGCGCCAGCAGCCACAGCACCAGTTTAGGTTTCCAGCCCCAGCATTTT. Residues: CASSHSTSLGFQPQHF.

This rearrangement joins TRBV7-6 to TRBJ2-6; a possible D gene is TRBD1 (5 bases). V was clipped by 2 bases and J by 1 base, with 12 bases between them. This CDR3 has 17 residues. CDR1 is SGHVS, CDR2 FNYEAQ, per germline. The CDR3 DNA follows: TGTGCCAGCAGCTTAACACGTAGGGGTTCTGGGGCCAACGTCCTGACTTTC. It specifies CASSLTRRGSGANVLTF. Variable domain in full (rest from reference TRBV7-6 and TRBJ2-6): GAGVSQSPRYKVTKRGQDVALRCDPISGHVSLYWYRQALGQGPEFLTYFNYEAQQDKSGLPNDRFSAERPEGSISTLTIQRTEQRDSAMYRCASSLTRRGSGANVLTFGAGSRLTVL.

This clone was counted once. V usage is TRBV7-6 and J usage is TRBJ2-7; 12 bases line up with TRBD2. This CDR3 contains 18 residues. After removal of 5 bases from V and 0 bases from J, the junction contained 11 bases not matched to a gene. Germline V gene data show CDR1 as SGHVS and CDR2 as FNYEAQ. As DNA, the CDR3 is TGTGCCAGCAGCCTCACGACTAGCGGGAGACCTAGCTCCTACGAGCAGTACTTC. Residues: CASSLTTSGRPSSYEQYF.

The V gene is TRBV19, the J gene TRBJ1-2; D is ambiguous. The germline V gene encodes CDR1 LNHDA and CDR2 SQIVND (reference sequence). This CDR3 comprises 15 residues. V was cut by 3 bases and J by 8 bases, with 19 bases left in between. The DNA for the CDR3 is TGTGCCAGTAGTATTTCGGAGGGCGTTGTTATGGGCTACACCTTC. As protein: CASSISEGVVMGYTF.

The rearrangement links TRBV7-6 to TRBJ1-1, with D perhaps matching TRBD1 (5 bases). The V gene lost 0 bases and the J gene lost 3 bases, with 20 bases spanning the gap. Germline-derived CDR1 and CDR2 are SGHVS and FNYEAQ. There are 18 residues in the CDR3. The CDR3 coding sequence is TGTGCCAGCAGCTTAGCGAGGGACGGCCATGCGGGGGACACTGAAGCTTTCTTT. It encodes CASSLARDGHAGDTEAFF. Using reference TRBV7-6 and TRBJ1-1 for the parts outside the CDR3, the full variable domain is GAGVSQSPRYKVTKRGQDVALRCDPISGHVSLYWYRQALGQGPEFLTYFNYEAQQDKSGLPNDRFSAERPEGSISTLTIQRTEQRDSAMYRCASSLARDGHAGDTEAFFGQGTRLTVV.

With respect to this clone: This CDR3 is missing its conserved last phenylalanine or tryptophan, likely due to a read error. The DNA is left out, because the CDR3 cannot be placed on it with certainty; the CDR3 is given as TCRdb lists it. This chain's CDR3 is CASSQDRVA. The chain couples TRBV3-1 (or the pseudogene TRBV3-2) to TRBJ2-7; the D call of TRBD1 is as the table states it, not checked on the DNA. The CDR3 region is 9 residues in length, termini included. Germline V gene lookup returns CDR1 LGHDT and CDR2 YNNKEL (reference sequence).

The chain links TRBV4-3 to TRBJ2-1; TRBD2 agrees at 9 bases. The germline V gene has CDR1 LGHNA and CDR2 YSLEER. The trim removed 0 bases at V and 3 bases at J, leaving 6 bases unmatched. The CDR3 contains 17 residues. In DNA form, the CDR3 reads TGCGCCAGCAGCCAAGATTTCCCTAGCGGGAACTACAATGAGCAGTTCTTC. It yields the protein CASSQDFPSGNYNEQFF.

The chain links TRBV27 to TRBJ1-4; D is perhaps TRBD1 (5 bases). The CDR3 extends over 14 amino acids. V was clipped by 7 bases and J by 5 bases, with 14 bases between them. Per the germline V gene, CDR1 is MNHEY and CDR2 is SMNVEV (reference sequence). In nucleotides, the CDR3 is TGTGCCAGCACCCATTCGAGGGGAAATGAAAAACTGTTTTTT. Protein sequence: CASTHSRGNEKLFF.

The chain joins TRBV28 to TRBJ2-7; 8 nucleotides align to TRBD2. V lost 6 bases to trimming and J lost 6 bases; unmatched junction nucleotides: 7. The CDR3 covers 13 residues. The V gene's germline CDR1 is MDHEN and CDR2 SYDVKM. CDR3 protein: CASSQLGGAEQYF. CDR3 nucleotides: TGTGCCAGCAGCCAACTCGGGGGGGCCGAGCAGTACTTC.

The rearrangement uses TRBV27 and TRBJ2-2, with a weak D call TRBD1 (6 bases). The CDR3 has 16 amino acids. The V end lost 0 bases, the J end lost 7 bases, and 15 bases lay between the germline ends. Germline lookup yields CDR1 MNHEY and CDR2 SMNVEV (reference sequence). CDR3: CASSLSRYSGVGELFF. The CDR3 coding sequence is TGTGCCAGCAGTTTATCCCGCTACTCAGGGGTCGGGGAGCTGTTTTTT.